This TCR beta chain emerged from a study of blood T cell repertoires in COVID-19. TCRdb's table, derived via immunoSEQ multiplex PCR, lists solely in-frame clones and lacks some. The data hold approximately 230,000 clones, with about nine tenths observed a single time. Patients in Seattle were enrolled during active infection, then followed longitudinally. Germline V gene data show CDR1 as MNHEY and CDR2 as SVGAGI. This CDR3 comprises 12 residues. V was shortened by 6 bases and J by 5 bases, with 10 bases between the two germline ends. This chain links TRBV6-5 with TRBJ1-2, with D maybe TRBD1 (6 bases). The specimen sequenced was peripheral blood. This receptor was identified in a woman aged 30 to 39 with COVID-19, enrolled during active disease. CDR3 protein: CASSPGEYGYTF. The DNA for the CDR3 is TGTGCCAGCAGCCCAGGGGAATATGGCTACACCTTC.